Below, one T cell receptor (beta chain) is given with its context. These data originate in a study of blood T cell repertoires in COVID-19. Whole-study context: Samples representing acute and convalescent COVID-19 were sourced from the United States, Italy and Spain. PBMCs, B-cell-depleted T cells, or T cells were the source of the cDNA or gDNA that made up the material.

Only in-frame clones appear in the TCRdb table, and some are missing; sequencing was by immunoSEQ multiplex PCR. The data show approximately 82,000 clones, approximately 90% seen once. This CDR3 is built from 14 residues. With V trimmed by 6 bases and J by 4 bases, 3 bases remained unmatched. CDR1 MNHEY and CDR2 SVGAGI come from the germline V gene. The sequenced sample consisted of peripheral blood. This chain uses TRBV6-5 with TRBJ1-6; 7 bases map to TRBD1. The TCR sequence derives from an older man with active or convalescent COVID-19. CDR3 sequence: CASSGTAYNSPLHF. CDR3 in DNA: TGTGCCAGCAGCGGGACAGCTTATAATTCACCCCTCCACTTT.